These T cell receptor beta chains were read from a single sample in a study of blood T cell repertoires in COVID-19. Libraries were prepared by immunoSEQ multiplex PCR; TCRdb keeps only in-frame clonotypes and omits some of them. The table records around 420,000 clones, roughly 86% of them present only once. Sequencing was performed on PBMCs or T cells enriched from blood (not recorded which). Source of these receptors: a woman between 35 and 50 years old with acute COVID-19. Each CDR3 is given with its conserved first and last residue. D genes are given only for firm matches. Clone size is shown for a subset of rows, as once, few, many or a class of expanded clone.

CDR3aa: CASSTGAGDQPQHF
CDR3nt: TGTGCCAGCAGTACTGGGGCAGGAGATCAGCCCCAGCATTTT
j_gene: TRBJ1-5
d_gene: .
abundance: .
v_gene: TRBV6-5
len: 14

CDR3aa: CASSPSTGPNQPQHF
CDR3nt: TGTGCCAGCTCACCGTCAACAGGACCGAATCAGCCCCAGCATTTT
j_gene: TRBJ1-5
d_gene: .
abundance: .
v_gene: TRBV18
len: 15

CDR3aa: CASRFGDLNTGELFF
CDR3nt: TGTGCCAGCAGGTTTGGGGACTTGAACACCGGGGAGCTGTTTTTT
j_gene: TRBJ2-2
d_gene: .
abundance: .
v_gene: TRBV5-4
len: 15

CDR3aa: CASSLTGGQDYNSPLHF
CDR3nt: TGTGCCAGCAGCTTGACGGGGGGGCAGGACTATAATTCACCCCTCCACTTT
j_gene: TRBJ1-6
d_gene: .
abundance: .
v_gene: TRBV7-9
len: 17

CDR3aa: CASSESFGSNQPQHF
CDR3nt: TGTGCCAGCAGTGAATCCTTCGGGAGCAATCAGCCCCAGCATTTT
j_gene: TRBJ1-5
d_gene: .
abundance: .
v_gene: TRBV25-1
len: 15

CDR3aa: CASSLDRGMSEQYF
CDR3nt: TGTGCCAGCAGCCTGGACAGGGGAATGAGTGAGCAGTACTTC
j_gene: TRBJ2-7
d_gene: TRBD1
abundance: once
v_gene: TRBV7-8
len: 14

CDR3aa: CASSAHIANTEAFF
CDR3nt: TGTGCCAGCAGCGCCCACATAGCGAACACTGAAGCTTTCTTT
j_gene: TRBJ1-1
d_gene: .
abundance: .
v_gene: TRBV9
len: 14

CDR3aa: CASSITIGTGPYNEQFF
CDR3nt: TGTGCCAGCAGCATCACAATCGGGACAGGGCCTTACAATGAGCAGTTCTTC
j_gene: TRBJ2-1
d_gene: TRBD1
abundance: .
v_gene: TRBV7-6
len: 17

CDR3aa: CASSERSQETQYF
CDR3nt: TGTGCCAGCAGTGAGCGGAGTCAAGAGACCCAGTACTTC
j_gene: TRBJ2-5
d_gene: .
abundance: .
v_gene: TRBV6-1
len: 13

CDR3aa: CASSQGGGDYGYTF
CDR3nt: TGCGCCAGCAGCCAAGGGGGGGGAGACTATGGCTACACCTTC
j_gene: TRBJ1-2
d_gene: .
abundance: .
v_gene: TRBV4-1
len: 14

CDR3aa: CASSLEFRSGNTIYF
CDR3nt: TGTGCCAGCAGTTTAGAGTTTAGATCTGGAAACACCATATATTTT
j_gene: TRBJ1-3
d_gene: .
abundance: once
v_gene: TRBV27
len: 15

CDR3aa: CASSEMSLNSNQPQHF
CDR3nt: TGTGCCAGCAGTGAAATGAGTCTTAATAGCAATCAGCCCCAGCATTTT
j_gene: TRBJ1-5
d_gene: .
abundance: .
v_gene: TRBV2
len: 16

CDR3aa: CASRRGGVYEQYF
CDR3nt: TGTGCCAGCCGGCGGGGGGGCGTCTACGAGCAGTACTTC
j_gene: TRBJ2-7
d_gene: TRBD2
abundance: .
v_gene: TRBV11-2
len: 13

CDR3aa: CASSPSGEETQYF
CDR3nt: TGTGCCAGCTCACCTAGCGGGGAAGAGACCCAGTACTTC
j_gene: TRBJ2-5
d_gene: TRBD2
abundance: .
v_gene: TRBV18
len: 13

CDR3aa: CASSPLASGDQPQHF
CDR3nt: TGTGCCAGCTCACCATTGGCTAGTGGAGATCAGCCCCAGCATTTT
j_gene: TRBJ1-5
d_gene: .
abundance: once
v_gene: TRBV18
len: 15

CDR3aa: CASSQEASGGATGELFF
CDR3nt: TGTGCCAGCAGCCAAGAGGCTAGCGGGGGGGCTACCGGGGAGCTGTTTTTT
j_gene: TRBJ2-2
d_gene: TRBD2
abundance: .
v_gene: TRBV4-2
len: 17

CDR3aa: CSVVISAADGYTF
CDR3nt: TGCAGCGTTGTAATTTCGGCAGCGGATGGCTACACCTTC
j_gene: TRBJ1-2
d_gene: .
abundance: .
v_gene: TRBV29-1
len: 13

CDR3aa: CASSLFLRATNEKLFF
CDR3nt: TGTGCCAGCAGCTTATTTCTCAGGGCAACTAATGAAAAACTGTTTTTT
j_gene: TRBJ1-4
d_gene: .
abundance: .
v_gene: TRBV7-9
len: 16

CDR3aa: CASSHAGGAYNEQFF
CDR3nt: TGTGCCAGCAGCCACGCCGGGGGGGCCTACAATGAGCAGTTCTTC
j_gene: TRBJ2-1
d_gene: TRBD2
abundance: .
v_gene: TRBV3-1/TRBV3-2
len: 15

CDR3aa: CASSENRGRVGNTIYF
CDR3nt: TGTGCCAGCAGCGAAAACAGGGGGCGCGTCGGAAACACCATATATTTT
j_gene: TRBJ1-3
d_gene: TRBD1
abundance: .
v_gene: TRBV9
len: 16

CDR3aa: CASSVGFGWDSLTDTQYF
CDR3nt: TGTGCCAGCAGCGTAGGGTTCGGGTGGGACAGTCTCACAGATACGCAGTATTTT
j_gene: TRBJ2-3
d_gene: TRBD1
abundance: .
v_gene: TRBV9
len: 18

CDR3aa: CASSLLGGGDTEAFF
CDR3nt: TGTGCCAGCAGCTTATTGGGGGGAGGAGACACTGAAGCTTTCTTT
j_gene: TRBJ1-1
d_gene: .
abundance: once
v_gene: TRBV7-9
len: 15

CDR3aa: CASSIGGQTRRNSPLHF
CDR3nt: TGTGCCAGTAGTATAGGTGGACAGACGAGAAGGAATTCACCCCTCCACTTT
j_gene: TRBJ1-6
d_gene: .
abundance: many
v_gene: TRBV19
len: 17

CDR3aa: CASSLASDSGNTIYF
CDR3nt: TGCGCCAGCAGCTTGGCCAGCGACTCTGGAAACACCATATATTTT
j_gene: TRBJ1-3
d_gene: .
abundance: .
v_gene: TRBV5-1
len: 15

CDR3aa: CASTEGGLPGANVLTF
CDR3nt: TGTGCCAGCACCGAGGGTGGACTACCTGGGGCCAACGTCCTGACTTTC
j_gene: TRBJ2-6
d_gene: .
abundance: .
v_gene: TRBV2
len: 16

CDR3aa: CASSSGQSSGNTIYF
CDR3nt: TGTGCCAGCAGTTCTGGACAGTCCTCTGGAAACACCATATATTTT
j_gene: TRBJ1-3
d_gene: .
abundance: .
v_gene: TRBV11-3
len: 15

CDR3aa: CASSSPGTGIAETQYF
CDR3nt: TGTGCCAGCAGCTCGCCCGGGACAGGGATAGCAGAGACCCAGTACTTC
j_gene: TRBJ2-5
d_gene: TRBD1
abundance: .
v_gene: TRBV7-8
len: 16

CDR3aa: CASSLSSGSGDTQYF
CDR3nt: TGTGCCAGCAGCTTAAGTTCCGGGTCGGGAGATACGCAGTATTTT
j_gene: TRBJ2-3
d_gene: .
abundance: .
v_gene: TRBV7-7
len: 15

CDR3aa: CASSPYRGNEQYF
CDR3nt: TGTGCCAGCAGTCCATACAGGGGGAACGAGCAGTACTTC
j_gene: TRBJ2-7
d_gene: TRBD1
abundance: .
v_gene: TRBV12-3/TRBV12-4
len: 13

CDR3aa: CASSLRQGDTEAFF
CDR3nt: TGCGCCAGCAGCTTGAGGCAGGGCGACACTGAAGCTTTCTTT
j_gene: TRBJ1-1
d_gene: .
abundance: .
v_gene: TRBV5-1
len: 14

CDR3aa: CASSILAGGQDTGELFF
CDR3nt: TGTGCCAGTAGTATACTAGCGGGGGGGCAAGACACCGGGGAGCTGTTTTTT
j_gene: TRBJ2-2
d_gene: TRBD2
abundance: .
v_gene: TRBV19
len: 17

CDR3aa: CASSFGDRGREKLFF
CDR3nt: TGTGCCAGCAGCTTTGGGGACAGGGGGCGAGAAAAACTGTTTTTT
j_gene: TRBJ1-4
d_gene: TRBD1
abundance: .
v_gene: TRBV5-4
len: 15